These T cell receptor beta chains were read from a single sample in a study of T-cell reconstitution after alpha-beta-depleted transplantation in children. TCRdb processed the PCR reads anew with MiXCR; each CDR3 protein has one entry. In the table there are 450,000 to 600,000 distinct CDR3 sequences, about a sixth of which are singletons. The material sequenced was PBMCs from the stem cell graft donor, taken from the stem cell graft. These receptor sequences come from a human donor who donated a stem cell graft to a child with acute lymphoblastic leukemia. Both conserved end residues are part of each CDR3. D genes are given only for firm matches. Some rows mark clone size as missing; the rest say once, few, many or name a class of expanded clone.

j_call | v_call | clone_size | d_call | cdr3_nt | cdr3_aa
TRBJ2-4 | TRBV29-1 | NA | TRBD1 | TGCAGCGTTGATTACACCGGGGTGACAGGGAAAAACATTCAGTACTTC | CSVDYTGVTGKNIQYF
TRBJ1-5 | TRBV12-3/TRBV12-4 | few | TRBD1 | TGTGCCAGCCTACAGGGGAGCAATCAGCCCCAGCATTTT | CASLQGSNQPQHF
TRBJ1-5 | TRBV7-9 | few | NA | TGTGCCAGCAGTCCCGGCCTCACCCCCAATCAGCCCCAGCATTTT | CASSPGLTPNQPQHF
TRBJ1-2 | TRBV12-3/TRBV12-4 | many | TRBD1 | TGTGCCAGCAGTTTCGGGACAGGGTATGGCTACACCTTC | CASSFGTGYGYTF
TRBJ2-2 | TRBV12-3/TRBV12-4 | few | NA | TGTGCCAGCAGCACAGCACTATATCCGGACATCTTATCCGGGGAGCTGTTTTTT | CASSTALYPDILSGELFF
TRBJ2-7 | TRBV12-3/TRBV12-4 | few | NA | TGTGCCAGCTCACGGGGGCCCACGTCCTACGAGCAGTACTTC | CASSRGPTSYEQYF
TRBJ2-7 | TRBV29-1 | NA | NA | TGCAGCGTTGAAGTAGGCAGGGGCTACGAGCAGTACTTC | CSVEVGRGYEQYF
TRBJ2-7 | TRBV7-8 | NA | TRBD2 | TGTGCCAGCAGCCCCAGCCAGGGACTAGCGGGACTTACGAACTACGAGCAGTACTTC | CASSPSQGLAGLTNYEQYF
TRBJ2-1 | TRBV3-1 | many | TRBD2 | TGTGCCAGCAGCCAGGGGCTAGCGGGGGGCAATGAGCAGTTCTTC | CASSQGLAGGNEQFF
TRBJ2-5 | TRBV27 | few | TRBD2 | TGTGCCAGCAGTGCTAGACTAGCGGGAGGGCCCGAGACCCAGTACTTC | CASSARLAGGPETQYF
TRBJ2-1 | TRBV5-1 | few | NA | TGCGCCAGCAGCCCTAACAGGGCGGGTAGCGGCCTCTACAATGAGCAGTTCTTC | CASSPNRAGSGLYNEQFF
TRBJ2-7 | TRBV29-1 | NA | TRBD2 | TGCAGCGTGCAGCGGGAGTACGAGCAGTACTTC | CSVQREYEQYF
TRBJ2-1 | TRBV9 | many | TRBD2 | TGTGCCAGCAGCGTAGGGACTAGGGGCGATGAGCAGTTCTTC | CASSVGTRGDEQFF
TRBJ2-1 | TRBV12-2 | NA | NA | TGTGCAAGTCGCTTAGTGACTAGAGGGTCCTACAATGAGCAGTTCTTC | CASRLVTRGSYNEQFF
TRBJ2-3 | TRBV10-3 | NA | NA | TGTGCCATCAGTGAGTCCCAGGCAGATACGCAGTATTTT | CAISESQADTQYF
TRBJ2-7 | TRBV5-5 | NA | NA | TGTGCCAGCAGCTCACCGACGGTTCGCTACGAGCAGTACTTC | CASSSPTVRYEQYF
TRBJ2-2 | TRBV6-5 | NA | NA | TGTGCCAGCAGTTCCTCGATTCGGGGGGCCGCCACCGGGGAGCTGTTTTTT | CASSSSIRGAATGELFF
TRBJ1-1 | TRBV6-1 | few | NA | TGTGCCAGCAGTCGGGTCTCAGAGAACACTGAAGCTTTCTTT | CASSRVSENTEAFF
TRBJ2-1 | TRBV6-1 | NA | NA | TGTGCCAGCAGTCAGTGGGCGGCTGATTACAATGAGCAGTTCTTC | CASSQWAADYNEQFF
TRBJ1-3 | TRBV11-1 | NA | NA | TGTGCCAGCAGCTTAGGCGGGGGGGGCCTCAAGTCGAGAAACACCATATATTTT | CASSLGGGGLKSRNTIYF
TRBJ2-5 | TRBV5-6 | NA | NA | TGTGCCAGCAGCTTCTTGTACCAAGAGACCCAGTACTTC | CASSFLYQETQYF
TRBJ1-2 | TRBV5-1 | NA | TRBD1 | TGCGCCAGCAGCCTAGATTATTTTACAGGGGACACTAACTATGGCTACACCTTC | CASSLDYFTGDTNYGYTF
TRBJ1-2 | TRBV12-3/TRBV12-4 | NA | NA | TGTGCCAGCAGTTTAATGGCCTCGGGGGTATATGGCTACACCTTC | CASSLMASGVYGYTF
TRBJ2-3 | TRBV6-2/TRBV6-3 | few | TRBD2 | TGTGCCAGCAGTTACGGAAGAACACCGGGACTAGCGGGAGTCGAGAATACGCAGTATTTT | CASSYGRTPGLAGVENTQYF
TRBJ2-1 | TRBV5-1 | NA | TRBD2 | TGCGCCAGCAGCGTAGCGGGATGGGGCAATGAGCAGTTCTTC | CASSVAGWGNEQFF
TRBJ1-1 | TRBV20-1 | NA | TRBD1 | TGCAGTGCTGCCGGTCTACAGGGGATTAACACTGAAGCTTTCTTT | CSAAGLQGINTEAFF
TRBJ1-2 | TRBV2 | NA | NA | TGTGCCAGCAGTGTAAGGGGGGGTGATGGCTACACCTTC | CASSVRGGDGYTF
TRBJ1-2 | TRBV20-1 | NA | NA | TGCAGTGCTCGACTCAACCCCCACCCCTCTAACTATGGCTACACCTTC | CSARLNPHPSNYGYTF
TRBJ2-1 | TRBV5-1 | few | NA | TGCGCCAGCAGCTTGGTGGCAGGGGAGGCCAATGAGCAGTTCTTC | CASSLVAGEANEQFF
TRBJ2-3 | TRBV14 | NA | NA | TGTGCCAGCAGCCGCAAGGAAAGGGGCACAGATACGCAGTATTTT | CASSRKERGTDTQYF
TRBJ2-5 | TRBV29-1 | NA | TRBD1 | TGCAGCGTGCCGGACAGGGGGTACCAAGAGACCCAGTACTTC | CSVPDRGYQETQYF
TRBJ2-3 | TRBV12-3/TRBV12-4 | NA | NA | TGTGCCAGCAGTCGAGGGGGAAGTAGCACAGATACGCAGTATTTT | CASSRGGSSTDTQYF
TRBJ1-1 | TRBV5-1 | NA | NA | TGCGCCAGCAGCTTGGCCGGCGGAATCACTGAAGCTTTCTTT | CASSLAGGITEAFF
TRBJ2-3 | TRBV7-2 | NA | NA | TGTGCCAGCAGCTCTTCCGGGACTAGCACAGATACGCAGTATTTT | CASSSSGTSTDTQYF
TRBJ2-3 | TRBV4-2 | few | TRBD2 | TGTGCCAGCAGCCAAGGGCGGACTAGCGGCACCACAGATACGCAGTATTTT | CASSQGRTSGTTDTQYF
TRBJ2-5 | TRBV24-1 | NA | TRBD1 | TGTGCCACCAGTGATTTTGGGACAGGGCGAGGAGAGACCCAGTACTTC | CATSDFGTGRGETQYF
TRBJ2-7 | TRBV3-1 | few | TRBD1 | TGTGCCAGCAGCCCCTGGACAGGGGAAAACGAGCAGTACTTC | CASSPWTGENEQYF
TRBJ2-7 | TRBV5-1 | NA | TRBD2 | TGCGCCAGCAGCTTCCCTAGCGGGTTGACCCAAGGGGGCTACGAGCAGTACTTC | CASSFPSGLTQGGYEQYF
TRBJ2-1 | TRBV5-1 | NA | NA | TGCGCCAGCAGCAACAGGGTAGGCGATGAGCAGTTCTTC | CASSNRVGDEQFF
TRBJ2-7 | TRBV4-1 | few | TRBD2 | TGCGCCAGCAGCGTATCTAGCGGGAGTACCTACGAGCAGTACTTC | CASSVSSGSTYEQYF
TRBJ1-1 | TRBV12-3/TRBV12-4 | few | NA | TGTGCCAGCAGTGATGAGGAGCCTGAAGCTTTCTTT | CASSDEEPEAFF
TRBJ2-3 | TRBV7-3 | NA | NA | TGTGCCAGCAGCTCCGGAGGAGGGCGCACAGATACGCAGTATTTT | CASSSGGGRTDTQYF
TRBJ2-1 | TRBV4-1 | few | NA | TGCGCCAGCAGTCAACCGACAGATCTCTCCTACAATGAGCAGTTCTTC | CASSQPTDLSYNEQFF
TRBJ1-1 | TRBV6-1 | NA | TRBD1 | TGTGCCAGCAGTCCTTCGACAGGGCGAGGGAACACTGAAGCTTTCTTT | CASSPSTGRGNTEAFF
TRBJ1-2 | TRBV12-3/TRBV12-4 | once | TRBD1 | TGTGCCAGCAGTCCAGTTAAGGGAGGGGGCGCGGGTGGCTACACCTTC | CASSPVKGGGAGGYTF